This TCR beta chain was sequenced for a study of CD8+CD57+ T cells in acquired aplastic anemia. The template used for profiling TCR beta VDJ and CDR3 was genomic DNA. A single record per CDR3 protein comes from TCRdb applying MiXCR to the reads. The repertoire holds about 160,000 distinct CDR3 sequences, with around 45% as singletons. Study-level findings and limits: Between patients and controls, CD8+ Simpson's diversity did not vary significantly.

In germline, CDR1 is SGHAT, CDR2 FQNNGV. CDR3 length: 14 residues. Trimming removed 5 bases from V and 2 bases from J, with 13 bases in between. This clonotype was observed at least ten times. Its antigen is undetermined. The sequence was obtained from a human donor in good health. Material: sorted CD4+, CD8+, or CD8+CD57+ T cells (not recorded which) from PBMCs. The chain has TRBV11-2 and TRBJ2-7; D may be TRBD2 (5 bases). The CDR3 region has the DNA TGTGCCAGCAGCCCAATTTACGGGACCTACGAGCAGTACTTC. It translates to CASSPIYGTYEQYF.